This TCR beta chain is drawn from a study of blood T cell repertoires in COVID-19. Study-wide background: PBMCs, B-cell-depleted T cells, or T cells provided the cDNA or gDNA that made up the material.

V dropped 0 bases and J dropped 7; count of bases not matched to a gene: 9. The germline CDR1 and CDR2 sequences are MDHEN and SYDVKM. The CDR3 covers 18 residues. Per the authors' pipeline: Scientists estimated how many nucleated cells there were by amplifying reference gene primers. Sequenced by immunoSEQ multiplex PCR; TCRdb stores in-frame clones only, minus some. From that table come the V and J calls and clone size; the DNA was used to work out D and trimming. The sample carries approximately 360,000 clones, 85% to 90% recorded once. V usage is TRBV28 and J usage is TRBJ1-6; TRBD1 matches 10 bases. This receptor was taken from a man aged 18 to 30 with active or convalescent COVID-19. Sequencing was performed on peripheral blood. This CDR3 is CASSLWRDRGLMNSPLHF. The CDR3 DNA sequence: TGTGCCAGCAGTTTATGGCGGGACAGGGGCCTGATGAATTCACCCCTCCACTTT.